This TCR beta chain appears in the sequencing data of a study of low-dose radiotherapy and immunotherapy resistance in tumors. Over roughly 19 PCR cycles, TCRs were amplified from a constant-region primer and V-primer adapter. From the reads, TCRdb called clonotypes with MiXCR, one entry per CDR3 protein. The data contain roughly 50,000 distinct CDR3 sequences, around 33% of them seen just once; the ten biggest clones take up 7.5% to 9.5%. Time point defined: after trial treatment. Treatment reported: LDRT plus nivolumab, ipilimumab, low-dose cyclophosphamide and aspirin (RACIN trial). Losses at the gene ends were 5 bases for V and 2 bases for J; bases not matched to a gene: 3. CDR3 length equals 14 residues. From germline, CDR1 is SGHTA and CDR2 FQGNSA.

This clonotype was obtained from a male donor with rectosigmoid adenocarcinoma. This specimen was PBMCs, taken after low-dose radiotherapy plus immunotherapy. The V and J genes are TRBV7-2 and TRBJ2-3; 8 nucleotides agree with TRBD1. The CDR3: CASSQDRVTDTQYF. In DNA, the CDR3 is TGTGCCAGCAGCCAGGACAGGGTCACAGATACGCAGTATTTT.